One and the same sample provided the 24 T cell receptor beta chains below, sequenced in a study of vaccination and CD4 T cells after COVID-19 (dated by TCRdb to between 2020 and 2023). The sample's treatment or condition label is to be understood as: approximately 9-day PBMC culture with coronavirus spike peptide pools or control peptides (ViraFEST assay). Antigens of these TCRs are unknown. The library was built by means of PCR. The sequencer listed for this sample is Illumina iSeq 100. DNA from cultured CD4+ T cells underwent TCR sequencing with the Oncomine TCR Beta short-read assay at the Johns Hopkins FTIC core. Clones were called with MiXCR by TCRdb after fastp trimmed the public reads at Q25, and only in-frame beta chains were retained. Rows matching on CDR3 protein sequence are summarized as one entry with the most common DNA and genes. The sample table shows about 19,000 distinct CDR3 sequences, and 23% are seen once. The ten top clones hold about 8% of the sample.

Sample: cultured CD4+ T cells from blood. The receptor set was obtained from a human donor with COVID-19.

This clonotype was seen a handful of times. The rearrangement joins TRBV7-9 to TRBJ1-5; D is ambiguous. CDR3 length equals 12 residues. V lost 2 bases to trimming and J lost 9 bases, with 8 bases between them. Germline assignment: CDR1 SEHNR and CDR2 FQNEAQ (reference sequence). The CDR3 here is CASSLSSLPQHF. DNA of the CDR3: TGTGCCAGCAGCTTATCTTCGCTGCCCCAGCATTTT.

V gene TRBV6-1 combines with J gene TRBJ2-3; 14 bases are shared with TRBD2. CDR3 size: 19 residues. CDR1 is MNHNS and CDR2 is SASEGT in the germline V gene. V dropped 0 bases and J dropped 0; count of bases not matched to a gene: 5. The CDR3: CASSEAFGTSGGSTDTQYF. The CDR3 nucleotides read TGTGCCAGCAGTGAAGCGTTCGGGACTAGCGGGGGTAGCACAGATACGCAGTATTTT.

This rearrangement joins TRBV6-1 to TRBJ1-6; D is undetermined. The V end lost 4 bases, the J end lost 6 bases, and 10 bases lay between the germline ends. The germline V gene has CDR1 MNHNS and CDR2 SASEGT. The CDR3 totals 14 residues. The CDR3, as DNA: TGTGCCAGCAGTGTTGGGGTCGGTAATTCACCCCTCCACTTT. It yields the protein CASSVGVGNSPLHF.

This clonotype was observed a handful of times. The chain has TRBV12-3 or TRBV12-4 and TRBJ1-2; D call uncertain. The CDR3 covers 14 residues. The V end lost 1 base, the J end lost 3 bases, and 9 bases lay between the germline ends. In DNA form, the CDR3 reads TGTGCCAGCAGTTTAGTCGGGAGGTACTATGGCTACACCTTC. As protein: CASSLVGRYYGYTF.

This clonotype was picked up a small number of times. The chain recombines TRBV6-1 with TRBJ2-7, with D uncertain. V was clipped by 2 bases and J by 3 bases, with 5 bases between them. This CDR3 has 12 residues. Germline V gene lookup returns CDR1 MNHNS and CDR2 SASEGT. The CDR3 protein is CASSEQGYEQYF. The CDR3 coding sequence is TGTGCCAGCAGTGAACAAGGCTACGAGCAGTACTTC.

The V call is TRBV5-1, the J call TRBJ2-7; TRBD1 agrees at 7 bases. Germline CDR1 is SGHRS and CDR2 is YFSETQ. CDR3 length: 14 residues. V gave up 4 bases and J gave up 1 base; unmatched junction bases: 5. CDR3 DNA sequence: TGCGCCAGCAGCCCTCAGACAGGGTCCTACGAGCAGTACTTC. It is translated as CASSPQTGSYEQYF.

The chain has TRBV29-1 and TRBJ1-5, with D possibly being TRBD1 (6 bases). The germline CDR1 and CDR2 sequences are SQVTM and ANQGSEA. Trimming left V 6 bases short and J 4 bases short, with 10 bases between. This CDR3 has 12 residues. The CDR3 DNA reads TGCAGCGTGGGGGGGGCTAATCAGCCCCAGCATTTT. Translated: CSVGGANQPQHF.

This chain uses TRBV19 with TRBJ1-2; D unresolved. V was clipped by 6 bases and J by 8 bases, with 13 bases between them. CDR3 length: 12 residues. From germline, CDR1 is LNHDA and CDR2 SQIVND (reference sequence). CDR3 DNA: TGTGCCAGTAGACGACGGGCCGAGGGCTACACCTTC. The encoded protein is CASRRRAEGYTF. The variable domain in full, completed from reference TRBV19 and TRBJ1-2, reads DGGITQSPKYLFRKEGQNVTLSCEQNLNHDAMYWYRQDPGQGLRLIYYSQIVNDFQKGDIAEGYSVSREKKESFPLTVTSAQKNPTAFYLCASRRRAEGYTFGSGTRLTVV.

This clonotype was seen only once. The chain links TRBV4-2 to TRBJ1-3; D call uncertain. Germline-derived CDR1 and CDR2 are LGHNA and YNFKEQ. Trimming took 4 bases from V and 4 from J, leaving 11 bases between them. The CDR3 spans 14 residues. CDR3 protein: CASSRDEVGNTIYF. DNA for the CDR3: TGTGCCAGCAGCCGCGATGAAGTCGGAAACACCATATATTTT.

V is TRBV2 and J is TRBJ2-7, with 9 bases fitting TRBD2. CDR3 length equals 15 residues. Germline CDR1 reads SNHLY; CDR2 reads FYNNEI. V shed 3 bases and J 3 bases; nucleotides not matched to a gene: 6. In nucleotides, the CDR3 is TGTGCCAGCAGTGATAAGCGGGGGGCGGACTACGAGCAGTACTTC. Protein sequence: CASSDKRGADYEQYF.

Points on this clonotype: No conserved phenylalanine or tryptophan ends this CDR3, so it is likely a read error. V gene TRBV18 combines with J gene TRBJ1-1; D is undetermined. Germline V gives CDR1 KGHSH, CDR2 LQKENI. The CDR3 runs to 12 residues. With 4 bases removed from V and 7 bases from J, the gap between germline ends came to 10 bases. The CDR3: CASSHNSGEAFL. The CDR3 nucleotides are TGTGCCAGCTCACACAATTCCGGTGAAGCTTTCCTT.

This clonotype was counted once. The V call is TRBV3-1, the J call TRBJ1-6; the D is unclear. The CDR3 is made up of 14 amino acids. CDR1 is LGHDT, CDR2 YNNKEL, per germline (reference sequence). Deletions cut 0 bases from V and 6 bases from J, with 6 bases between. CDR3 amino acids: CASSQEATNSPLHF. In DNA form, the CDR3 reads TGTGCCAGCAGCCAAGAGGCCACTAATTCACCCCTCCACTTT.

This clonotype was seen a handful of times. The chain couples TRBV2 to TRBJ1-4, with D possibly being TRBD1 (6 bases). CDR3 size: 14 residues. Between the trimmed V and J ends, which lost 2 bases and 8 bases, there was a span of 12 bases. Germline CDR1 SNHLY, CDR2 FYNNEI. CDR3 DNA sequence: TGTGCCAGCAGTGAACAGGGGCGGATGGAAAAACTGTTTTTT. It translates to CASSEQGRMEKLFF. Using reference TRBV2 and TRBJ1-4 for the parts outside the CDR3, the full variable domain is EPEVTQTPSHQVTQMGQEVILRCVPISNHLYFYWYRQILGQKVEFLVSFYNNEISEKSEIFDDQFSVERPDGSNFTLKIRSTKLEDSAMYFCASSEQGRMEKLFFGSGTQLSVL.

This chain connects TRBV27 to TRBJ2-5; 13 positions agree with TRBD2. This CDR3 has 16 residues. CDR1 and CDR2 from the germline V gene are MNHEY and SMNVEV (reference sequence). V lost 6 bases to trimming and J lost 5 bases; unmatched junction nucleotides: 9. CDR3 nucleotide sequence: TGTGCCAGCAGCTCCATACTAGCGGGGGGGAGGGAGACCCAGTACTTC. Translating gives CASSSILAGGRETQYF.

CDR3 bases: TGTGCCAGCAGTAGGGACAGGGCGCGCAATCAGCCCCAGCATTTT. This encodes CASSRDRARNQPQHF. The chain combines TRBV12-3 or TRBV12-4 with TRBJ1-5; 9 nucleotides agree with TRBD1. The CDR3 runs to 15 residues. V gave up 5 bases and J gave up 2 bases; unmatched junction bases: 4.

This clonotype has a handful of counts. The chain has TRBV28 and TRBJ1-5; TRBD1 is a possible D gene (6 bases). This CDR3 comprises 18 residues. The V gene lost 5 bases and the J gene lost 0 bases, with 20 bases spanning the gap. Germline V lookup: CDR1 MDHEN, CDR2 SYDVKM. CDR3 nucleotide sequence: TGTGCCAGCAGTCCACAACAGGGTACGGGCTATAGCAATCAGCCCCAGCATTTT. Amino acids: CASSPQQGTGYSNQPQHF.

The table lists this clonotype with a few counts. The chain uses TRBV20-1 and TRBJ2-7; tentatively, D is TRBD1 (7 bases). Germline lookup yields CDR1 DFQATT and CDR2 SNEGSKA (reference sequence). V was clipped by 6 bases and J by 3 bases, with 15 bases between them. The CDR3 is 13 residues long. The CDR3 protein is CSARGAADYEQYF. For the CDR3, the DNA is TGCAGTGCCAGGGGGGCGGCCGACTACGAGCAGTACTTC.

Concerning this clonotype itself: A much larger clone differs by one base, so this may be a read error. The rearrangement links TRBV6-1 to TRBJ1-6; D not certain. V gave up 6 bases and J gave up 1 base, with 13 bases separating them. CDR3 length: 16 residues. Germline loops: CDR1 MNHNS, CDR2 SASEGT. In DNA, the CDR3 is TGTGCCAGCAGACGCGGCCCAAGGTCCTATAATTCACCCCTCCACTTT. This encodes CASRRGPRSYNSPLHF.

This clonotype is medium-sized in the sample. The chain employs TRBV20-1 and TRBJ1-2; TRBD1 agrees at 9 bases. V was pared by 5 bases and J by 4 bases, with 5 bases of the junction left unmatched. CDR3 length: 13 residues. Germline lookup yields CDR1 DFQATT and CDR2 SNEGSKA (reference sequence). The CDR3 reads CSAAWDRVYGYTF. CDR3 bases: TGCAGTGCTGCCTGGGACAGGGTCTATGGCTACACCTTC.

This clonotype was detected once. This chain uses TRBV2 with TRBJ2-1; 9 bases line up with TRBD2. V gave up 4 bases and J gave up 16 bases; unmatched junction bases: 5. Germline V gene data show CDR1 as SNHLY and CDR2 as FYNNEI. CDR3 length: 11 amino acids. CDR3 nucleotide sequence: TGTGCCAGCAGTGCCGGCGGGGGGGATTTCTTC. This sequence encodes CASSAGGGDFF.

This clonotype was seen a handful of times. J is TRBJ2-6 and V is TRBV20-1; D uncertain. The CDR3 is made up of 17 amino acids. The V and J ends lost 3 bases and 0 bases respectively, with 15 bases between them. Germline assignment: CDR1 DFQATT and CDR2 SNEGSKA (reference sequence). CDR3 amino acids: CSASARRSFSGANVLTF. The DNA of the CDR3 is TGCAGTGCTAGCGCGAGGCGGAGCTTCTCTGGGGCCAACGTCCTGACTTTC.

This chain connects TRBV5-4 to TRBJ2-1; either TRBD1 or TRBD2 may supply D (5 bases each). Per the germline V gene, CDR1 is SGHNT and CDR2 is YYREEE (reference sequence). The CDR3 is 15 amino acids. The V gene lost 3 bases and the J gene lost 9 bases, with 19 bases spanning the gap. In DNA form, the CDR3 reads TGTGCCAGCAGCTCCGGGACGGAACTCCCGAGTGAGCAGTTCTTC. This codes for CASSSGTELPSEQFF.

This rearrangement joins TRBV6-2 or TRBV6-3 to TRBJ1-5; D perhaps matches TRBD1 (5 bases). The length of the CDR3 is 15 residues. V shed 10 bases and J shed 5 bases, with 21 bases lying between them. Germline CDR1 MNHEY, CDR2 SVGEGT. The CDR3 DNA is TGTGCCACCAAACCCCCACAGGAGGCGCATCAGCCCCAGCATTTT. Translation: CATKPPQEAHQPQHF.

This chain links TRBV2 with TRBJ1-5; D unresolved. Germline V gene lookup returns CDR1 SNHLY and CDR2 FYNNEI. The CDR3 loop spans 16 amino acids. V shed 2 bases and J shed 0 bases, with 11 bases lying between them. The CDR3 is CASSERTGNSNQPQHF. CDR3 DNA: TGTGCCAGCAGTGAACGAACCGGTAATAGCAATCAGCCCCAGCATTTT.